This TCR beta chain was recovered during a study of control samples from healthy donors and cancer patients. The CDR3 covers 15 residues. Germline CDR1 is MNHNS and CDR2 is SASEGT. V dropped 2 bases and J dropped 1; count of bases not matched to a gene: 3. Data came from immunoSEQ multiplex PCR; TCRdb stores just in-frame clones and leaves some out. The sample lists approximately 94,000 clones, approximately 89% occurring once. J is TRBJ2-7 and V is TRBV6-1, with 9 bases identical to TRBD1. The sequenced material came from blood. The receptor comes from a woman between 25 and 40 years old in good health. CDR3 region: CASSEWGTGSYEQYF. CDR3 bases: TGTGCCAGCAGTGAATGGGGGACAGGGTCCTACGAGCAGTACTTC.